A single sample gave rise to the 2 T cell receptor beta chains below, sequenced in a study of T cell repertoires in cytomegalovirus infection. One entry per CDR3 protein results from TCRdb running MiXCR on the reads. The sample holds some 500,000 distinct CDR3 sequences, about 33% seen once. The antigens for these receptors are not known. The sequencing here drew on cultured PBMCs, taken from culture after CMV antigen stimulation. The receptor source for this set is a human donor in good health (CMV status not recorded). Some clones in this sample may be carry-over from other donors' samples.

The chain links TRBV28 to TRBJ1-5; unclear D gene. The germline V gene has CDR1 MDHEN and CDR2 SYDVKM. The CDR3 has 12 amino acids. V gave up 6 bases and J gave up 6 bases, with 9 bases separating them. The CDR3 reads CASRPGFQPQHF. DNA of the CDR3: TGTGCCAGCAGACCCGGCTTTCAGCCCCAGCATTTT.

The rearrangement links TRBV7-9 to TRBJ2-7; 7 bases agree with TRBD2. CDR3 size: 14 residues. Germline V gene sequence: CDR1 SEHNR, CDR2 FQNEAQ (reference sequence). Germline trimming cut 5 bases from V and 2 bases from J; bases unmatched to any gene: 6. The chain's CDR3 is CASSPGGFTYEQYV. CDR3 nucleotide sequence: TGTGCCAGCAGCCCCGGGGGGTTCACCTACGAGCAGTACGTC.